This TCR beta chain was obtained from a study of CD8 T cells in Susac syndrome (dated by TCRdb to between 2019 and 2020). Describing the broader study: Among the sequenced Susac syndrome patients, five or six had clinically active disease and roughly 8 were in clinical remission. Whether CD8+ T cell activation and differentiation in Susac syndrome was antigen driven was tested using repertoire sequencing. At the time of blood withdrawal, Susac syndrome patients were either therapy-naive, taking corticosteroids (with some also receiving IVIg), or on IVIg alone.

The junction carries 9 bases between V and J, which are trimmed by 4 bases and 2 bases respectively. The CDR3 runs 13 amino acids, cysteine and phenylalanine included. CDR3 DNA only is kept here, 39 bases in frame from base 1. The germline V gene (reference sequence) provides CDR1 SGHNT and CDR2 YYREEE. Peripheral blood CD8+ and CD4+ T cells from healthy donors, Susac syndrome patients and multiple sclerosis patients were profiled by high-throughput TCR beta sequencing. The Susac syndrome patients fulfilled recently defined diagnostic criteria for either definite or probable disease. Bulk CD8+ and CD4+ T cells were purified by magnetic negative isolation, while CD8+ TEMRA cells were enriched using FACS. Blood was collected in EDTA tubes and processed within 24 hours, with PBMCs isolated through density gradient centrifugation. PBMCs intended for TCR sequencing were cryopreserved in liquid nitrogen and were subsequently thawed in a 37 degrees C water bath. The sorted or isolated CD4+, CD8+ and CD8+ TEMRA cells reached a purity of at least 90%.

Comments on this clonotype: The target of this receptor is not known. Base-call qualities are not available, and no considerably larger clone is one nucleotide away.

General conclusions and limits of the study: The number of individuals in the TCR sequencing and HLA analysis was acknowledged as relatively small. In patients with Susac syndrome, the CD4+ T cell repertoire showed no detectable clonal expansion.

RNA was extracted with the RNeasy kit and roughly 0.5 to 1 ug was reverse transcribed using random hexamers. The immunoSEQ multiplex PCR assay, covering 54 Vbeta and 13 Jbeta segments, was used to amplify TCR beta CDR3 regions. Bias from PCR amplification was corrected by using a synthetic template baseline for primer optimization and for computational correction. The study's processing was this. Reads were annotated to V, D and J genes according to IMGT and were analyzed with immunoSEQ Analyzer, with only productive sequences retained. To calculate clonality, Shannon entropy was normalized by log2 of the number of productive unique sequences and then subtracted from one. For each patient and control, public and private clones were evaluated among the 100 most prevalent clones. Susac-specific clones were defined as absent from healthy and MS cohorts, over a thousand published viral clones and other ImmuneACCESS disease sequences. The public reads were reanalyzed by TCRdb: fastp trimming at Q25, MiXCR alignment, in-frame beta chains only. Rows with one shared CDR3 protein collapse into an entry with the most common genes and DNA. TCRdb's processing, not the study's, gives the V and J calls here. Recorded for this sample are about 180,000 distinct CDR3 sequences; approximately 94% of them occurred a single time. The biggest ten clones account for roughly 0.12% of the sample.

This receptor was taken from a human donor with Susac syndrome. The chain uses TRBV5-4 and TRBJ2-5, with the D gene possibly TRBD1 or TRBD2, each one fitting 6 bases. Specimen: CD4+ T cells from PBMCs. The base sequence is TGTGCCAGCAGCGGAGGGGGGCAAGAGACCCAGTACTTC. It encodes CASSGGGQETQYF.